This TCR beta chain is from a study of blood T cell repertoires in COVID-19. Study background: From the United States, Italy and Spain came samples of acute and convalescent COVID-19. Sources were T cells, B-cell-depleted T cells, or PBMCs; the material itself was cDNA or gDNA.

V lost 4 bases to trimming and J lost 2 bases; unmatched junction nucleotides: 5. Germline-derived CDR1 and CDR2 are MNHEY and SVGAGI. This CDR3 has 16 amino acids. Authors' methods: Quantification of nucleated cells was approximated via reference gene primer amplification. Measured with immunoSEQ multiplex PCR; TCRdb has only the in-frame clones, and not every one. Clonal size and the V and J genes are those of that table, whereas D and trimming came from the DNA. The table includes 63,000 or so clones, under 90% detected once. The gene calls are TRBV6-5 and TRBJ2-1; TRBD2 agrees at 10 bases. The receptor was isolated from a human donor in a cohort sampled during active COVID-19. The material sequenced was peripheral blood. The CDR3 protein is CASSFQREGPYNEQFF. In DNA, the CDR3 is TGTGCCAGCAGTTTCCAGCGGGAGGGCCCCTACAATGAGCAGTTCTTC.